Following are 20 T cell receptor beta chains from one sample sequenced in a study of blood T cell repertoires in COVID-19 (dated by TCRdb to about 2020). The library was obtained by the immunoSEQ multiplex PCR assay. Here the immuneACCESS table is served through TCRdb, limited to in-frame sequences with V and J called. Missing clones are a known gap in these copies; in checked studies unresolved V genes cover under half, and the rest lacks a known reason. The sample table holds tens of thousands of clones, of which roughly 80% were seen once. 4% to 5.5% of the sample goes to the ten largest clones. Sequencing input: peripheral blood. The receptor set was obtained from a man in his forties or fifties with active COVID-19.

V usage is TRBV6-5 and J usage is TRBJ2-7, with TRBD1 matching 8 bases. CDR3 size: 14 residues. V shed 2 bases, J shed 5 bases, and the junction held 5 bases outside the gene matches. Per the germline V gene, CDR1 is MNHEY and CDR2 is SVGAGI. CDR3 nucleotides: TGTGCCAGCAGTTACGCAGGGGGCCCCAACGAGCAGTACTTC. It yields the protein CASSYAGGPNEQYF.

This chain joins TRBV10-3 and TRBJ2-7; possible D gene TRBD1, 6 bases. The CDR3 is 12 residues long. V lost 11 bases, J lost 5 bases, and 16 bases lay in between. Germline V gene sequence: CDR1 ENHRY, CDR2 SYGVKD. CDR3 in DNA: TGTGCCCTCTCCAAGGACAGTCACGAGCAGTACTTC. Its protein product is CALSKDSHEQYF.

The chain couples TRBV18 to TRBJ2-1; no definite D call. Germline CDR1 and CDR2: KGHSH and LQKENI. V was trimmed by 3 bases and J by 2 bases, leaving 11 bases between them. The CDR3 sequence is 15 residues long. The CDR3 spells CASSPASQTYNEQFF. As DNA, the CDR3 is TGTGCCAGCTCACCGGCCTCACAAACCTACAATGAGCAGTTCTTC. Supplemented by reference TRBV18 and TRBJ2-1, the full variable domain reads NAGVMQNPRHLVRRRGQEARLRCSPMKGHSHVYWYRQLPEEGLKFMVYLQKENIIDESGMPKERFSAEFPKEGPSILRIQQVVRGDSAAYFCASSPASQTYNEQFFGPGTRLTVL.

The gene calls are TRBV11-2 and TRBJ2-7; 7 positions agree with TRBD1. V was clipped by 5 bases and J by 1 base; unmatched bases: 5. This CDR3 is 14 amino acids long. Looked up from germline, CDR1 is SGHAT and CDR2 is FQNNGV. CDR3 coding DNA: TGTGCCAGCAGCGTGGGACAGTTATCCTACGAGCAGTACTTC. Translation gives CASSVGQLSYEQYF.

This chain links TRBV7-9 with TRBJ2-1, with TRBD2 identical over 12 bases. The CDR3 contains 15 residues. V was pared by 3 bases and J by 9 bases, with 6 bases of the junction left unmatched. Per the germline V gene, CDR1 is SEHNR and CDR2 is FQNEAQ (reference sequence). CDR3 DNA: TGTGCCAGCAGCTTTCTAGCGGGGGGGCAGGTTGAGCAGTTCTTC. It specifies CASSFLAGGQVEQFF.

This clone was found once. The genes are TRBV5-3 and TRBJ2-7; 9 bases are a match to TRBD1. TRBV5-3 is an ORF; its function is uncertain. The CDR3 is 17 residues long. Trimming at V came to 5 bases and at J to 7 bases, leaving 19 bases not matched to a gene. CDR3 protein: CARRPDDQGQGGKEQYF. CDR3 coding DNA: TGTGCCAGAAGACCCGACGACCAGGGACAGGGAGGGAAAGAGCAGTACTTC.

This sequence joins TRBV11-2 and TRBJ2-7; 8 nucleotides match TRBD1. With 5 bases clipped from V and 6 bases from J, the junction kept 12 bases outside the gene matches. This CDR3 has 15 amino acids. Germline CDR1 is SGHAT and CDR2 is FQNNGV. CDR3 in amino acids: CASSAPGQVPIEQYF. The CDR3 nucleotides read TGTGCCAGCAGCGCCCCGGGACAGGTCCCTATCGAGCAGTACTTC.

This chain uses TRBV11-2 with TRBJ1-2, with D unresolved. Trimming took off 4 bases at V and 3 bases at J, with 12 bases between the two ends. Per the germline V gene, CDR1 is SGHAT and CDR2 is FQNNGV. The CDR3 contains 14 residues. The CDR3: CASSSARPDYGYTF. CDR3 in DNA: TGTGCCAGCAGCTCGGCTAGACCCGACTATGGCTACACCTTC.

Only one count was recorded for this clone. The chain employs TRBV3-1 (or the pseudogene TRBV3-2) and TRBJ1-6, with unresolved D. This CDR3 is built from 16 residues. V lost 6 bases and J 8 bases, leaving 20 bases between the germline ends. The germline gives CDR1 LGHDT, CDR2 YNNKEL (reference sequence). CDR3 residues: CASSPGRPPMYSPLHF. The DNA of the CDR3 is TGTGCCAGCAGTCCAGGCCGGCCGCCTATGTATTCACCCCTCCACTTT.

The chain carries TRBV18 and TRBJ1-4; D is uncertain. V was clipped by 3 bases and J by 0 bases, with 5 bases between them. Germline CDR1 reads KGHSH; CDR2 reads LQKENI. The CDR3 has 14 residues. The CDR3 reads CASSPSATNEKLFF. The CDR3 nucleotides read TGTGCCAGCTCACCCTCGGCAACTAATGAAAAACTGTTTTTT.

The rearrangement joins TRBV9 to TRBJ2-1; TRBD2 agrees at 7 bases. Unmatched junction bases numbered 12, after V lost 6 bases and J lost 6 bases. This CDR3 spans 15 amino acids. CDR1 and CDR2 from the germline V gene are SGDLS and YYNGEE. The CDR3 protein is CASNRRGSTLNEQFF. DNA for the CDR3: TGTGCCAGCAATCGCCGCGGGAGCACCCTCAATGAGCAGTTCTTC.

This clone came up a few times. The CDR3 loop reads CASSESSQNQPQHF. CDR3 DNA: TGTGCCAGCAGTGAAAGTAGTCAAAATCAGCCCCAGCATTTT. The chain combines TRBV6-1 with TRBJ1-5, with unresolved D. V was pared by 2 bases and J by 4 bases, with 9 bases between. This CDR3 has 14 residues. Germline CDR1 reads MNHNS; CDR2 reads SASEGT.

Comment on this clone: The junction differs from germline at one of its ends, possibly a read error. The chain recombines TRBV24-1 with TRBJ1-1, with 10 bases that match TRBD1. This CDR3 is built from 13 residues. Germline loops: CDR1 KGHDR, CDR2 SFDVKD. The CDR3 DNA sequence: TGTGCCACCAGTCATCCGGAGGACAGGGGGTTTATCTTT. Its protein is CATSHPEDRGFIF.

The V gene is TRBV27, the J gene TRBJ2-7; unclear D gene. The V end lost 2 bases, the J end lost 6 bases, and 11 bases lay between the germline ends. Germline values: CDR1 MNHEY, CDR2 SMNVEV (reference sequence). The CDR3 is 13 residues long. CDR3 region: CASSLIAGSEQYF. CDR3 bases: TGTGCCAGCAGTTTAATAGCCGGGTCCGAGCAGTACTTC.

The V call is TRBV9, the J call TRBJ2-5; 7 bases match TRBD1. This CDR3 spans 13 amino acids. In germline, CDR1 is SGDLS, CDR2 YYNGEE. V lost 6 bases and J lost 1; bases outside the gene matches: 3. The CDR3 loop reads CASNRGLQETQYF. CDR3 DNA sequence: TGTGCCAGCAATAGGGGGCTCCAAGAGACCCAGTACTTC.

The rearrangement uses TRBV11-2 and TRBJ2-7; 11 nucleotides line up with TRBD2. Per the germline V gene, CDR1 is SGHAT and CDR2 is FQNNGV. Trimming at V came to 0 bases and at J to 4 bases, leaving 2 bases not matched to a gene. The CDR3 extends over 15 amino acids. CDR3 residues: CASSLDLAGGYEQYF. CDR3 DNA sequence: TGTGCCAGCAGCTTAGATCTAGCGGGGGGTTACGAGCAGTACTTC.

The chain couples TRBV10-3 to TRBJ1-4, with 9 bases lining up with TRBD1. Germline V gene data show CDR1 as ENHRY and CDR2 as SYGVKD. With V trimmed by 5 bases and J by 7 bases, 8 bases remained unmatched. The CDR3 spans 15 residues. The chain's CDR3 is CAISLRGQGFEKLFF. CDR3 sequence (DNA): TGTGCCATCAGTTTAAGGGGACAGGGTTTTGAAAAACTGTTTTTT.

V usage is TRBV4-2 and J usage is TRBJ1-2; D is ambiguous. CDR3 length: 17 residues. The ends were cut back, 2 bases at V and 0 bases at J, with 16 bases in the middle. Looked up from germline, CDR1 is LGHNA and CDR2 is YNFKEQ. The DNA of the CDR3 is TGTGCCAGCAGCCAATCTACCACTACGGGGTCTAACTATGGCTACACCTTC. It translates to CASSQSTTTGSNYGYTF.

This clone appeared once. The chain couples TRBV10-3 to TRBJ1-2; unclear D gene. The CDR3 is 13 residues long. V was pared by 4 bases and J by 4 bases, with 10 bases between. Germline assignment: CDR1 ENHRY and CDR2 SYGVKD. The CDR3 DNA reads TGTGCCATCAGTGTAGCGACACGCTATGGCTACACCTTC. Its protein product is CAISVATRYGYTF.

V is TRBV6-1 and J is TRBJ2-3, with D perhaps matching TRBD1 (5 bases). This CDR3 is 14 amino acids long. The V gene lost 3 bases and the J gene lost 4 bases, with 11 bases spanning the gap. The germline V gene has CDR1 MNHNS and CDR2 SASEGT. The CDR3, as DNA: TGTGCCAGCAGTGAGTGGGGCGCCGCAGATACGCAGTATTTT. Its translation is CASSEWGAADTQYF.